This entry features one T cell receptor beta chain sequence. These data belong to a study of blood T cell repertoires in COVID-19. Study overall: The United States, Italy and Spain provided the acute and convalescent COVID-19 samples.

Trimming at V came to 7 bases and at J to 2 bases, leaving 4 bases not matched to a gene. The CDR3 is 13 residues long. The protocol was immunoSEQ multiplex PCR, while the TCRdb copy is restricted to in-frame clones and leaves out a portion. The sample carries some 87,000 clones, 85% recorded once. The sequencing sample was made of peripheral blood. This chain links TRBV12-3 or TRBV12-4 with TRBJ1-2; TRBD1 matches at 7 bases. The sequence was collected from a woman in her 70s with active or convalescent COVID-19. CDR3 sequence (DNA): TGTGCCAGCAAGGGGGCGCGGAACTATGGCTACACCTTC. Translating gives CASKGARNYGYTF.